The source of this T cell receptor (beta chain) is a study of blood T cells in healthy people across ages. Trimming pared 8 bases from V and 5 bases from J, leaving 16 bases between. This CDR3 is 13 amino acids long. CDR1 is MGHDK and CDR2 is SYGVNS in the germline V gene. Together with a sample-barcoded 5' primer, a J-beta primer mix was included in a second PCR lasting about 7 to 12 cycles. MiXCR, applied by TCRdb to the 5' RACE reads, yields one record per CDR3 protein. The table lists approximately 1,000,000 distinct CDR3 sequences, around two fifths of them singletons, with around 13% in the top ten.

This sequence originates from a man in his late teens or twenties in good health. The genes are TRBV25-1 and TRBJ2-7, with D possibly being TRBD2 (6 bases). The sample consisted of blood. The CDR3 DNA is TGTGCCAGCGGGGACTTAGGGCTCGACGAGCAGTACTTC. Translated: CASGDLGLDEQYF.